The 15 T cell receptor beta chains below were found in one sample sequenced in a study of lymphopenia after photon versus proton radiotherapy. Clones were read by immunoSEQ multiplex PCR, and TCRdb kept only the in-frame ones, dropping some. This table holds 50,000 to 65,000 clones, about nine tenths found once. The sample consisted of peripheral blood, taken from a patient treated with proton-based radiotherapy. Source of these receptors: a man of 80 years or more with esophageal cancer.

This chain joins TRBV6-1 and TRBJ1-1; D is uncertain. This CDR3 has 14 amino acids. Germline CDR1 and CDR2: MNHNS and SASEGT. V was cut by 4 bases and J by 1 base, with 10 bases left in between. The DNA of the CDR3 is TGTGCCAGCAGTGTAGGACCCTCGAACACTGAAGCTTTCTTT. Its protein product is CASSVGPSNTEAFF.

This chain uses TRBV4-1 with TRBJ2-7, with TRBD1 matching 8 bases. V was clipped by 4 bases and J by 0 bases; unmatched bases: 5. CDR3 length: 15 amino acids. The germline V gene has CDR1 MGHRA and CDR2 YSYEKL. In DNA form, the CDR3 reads TGCGCCAGCAGCCGGGACAGGTCAAGCTCCTACGAGCAGTACTTC. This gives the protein CASSRDRSSSYEQYF.

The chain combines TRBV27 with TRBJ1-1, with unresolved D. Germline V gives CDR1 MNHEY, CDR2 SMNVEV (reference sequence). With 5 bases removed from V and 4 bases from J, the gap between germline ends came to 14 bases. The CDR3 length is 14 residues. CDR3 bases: TGTGCCAGCAGTCCACAATTTGGGGTCACTGAAGCTTTCTTT. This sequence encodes CASSPQFGVTEAFF.

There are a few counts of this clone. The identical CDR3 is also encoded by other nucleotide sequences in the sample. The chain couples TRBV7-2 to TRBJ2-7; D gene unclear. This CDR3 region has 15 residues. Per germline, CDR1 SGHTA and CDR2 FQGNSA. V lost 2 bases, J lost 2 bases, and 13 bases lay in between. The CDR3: CASSLTRASTYEQYF. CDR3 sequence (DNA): TGTGCCAGCAGCTTAACCCGGGCCTCTACCTACGAGCAGTACTTC.

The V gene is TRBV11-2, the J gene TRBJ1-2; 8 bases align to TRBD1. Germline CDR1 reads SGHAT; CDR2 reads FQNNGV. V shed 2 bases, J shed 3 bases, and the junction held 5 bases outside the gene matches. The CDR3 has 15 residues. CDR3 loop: CASSLSQGAYYGYTF. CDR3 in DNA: TGTGCCAGCAGCTTATCCCAGGGGGCCTACTATGGCTACACCTTC.

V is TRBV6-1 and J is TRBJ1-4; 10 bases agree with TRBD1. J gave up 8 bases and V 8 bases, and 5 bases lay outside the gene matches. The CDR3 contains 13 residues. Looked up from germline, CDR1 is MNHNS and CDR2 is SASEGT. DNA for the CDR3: TGTGCCAGCCGGACAGGGGGACGGGAAAAACTGTTTTTT. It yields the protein CASRTGGREKLFF.

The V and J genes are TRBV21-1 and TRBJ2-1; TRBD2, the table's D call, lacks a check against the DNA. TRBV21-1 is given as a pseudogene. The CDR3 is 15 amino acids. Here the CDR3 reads CASSKASGRVNEQFF. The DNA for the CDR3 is TGTGCCAGCAGCAAAGCCAGCGGGAGGGTCAATGAGCAGTTCTTC.

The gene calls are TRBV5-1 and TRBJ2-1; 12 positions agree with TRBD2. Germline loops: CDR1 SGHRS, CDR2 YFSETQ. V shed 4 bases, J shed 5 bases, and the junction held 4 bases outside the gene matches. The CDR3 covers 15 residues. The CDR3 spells CASSARTSGDNEQFF. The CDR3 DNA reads TGCGCCAGCAGCGCCAGGACTAGCGGGGACAATGAGCAGTTCTTC.

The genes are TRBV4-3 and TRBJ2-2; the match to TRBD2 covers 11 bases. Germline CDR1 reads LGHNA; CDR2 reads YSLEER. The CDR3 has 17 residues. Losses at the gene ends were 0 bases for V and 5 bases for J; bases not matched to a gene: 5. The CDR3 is CASSQDRPSGRTGELFF. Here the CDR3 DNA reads TGCGCCAGCAGCCAAGATAGGCCTAGCGGGAGGACCGGGGAGCTGTTTTTT.

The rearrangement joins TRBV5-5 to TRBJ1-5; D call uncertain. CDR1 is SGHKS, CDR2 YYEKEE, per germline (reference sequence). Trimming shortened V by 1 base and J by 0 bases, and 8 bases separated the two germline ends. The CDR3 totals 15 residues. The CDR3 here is CASSLYAYSNQPQHF. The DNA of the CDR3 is TGTGCCAGCAGCTTGTATGCCTATAGCAATCAGCCCCAGCATTTT.

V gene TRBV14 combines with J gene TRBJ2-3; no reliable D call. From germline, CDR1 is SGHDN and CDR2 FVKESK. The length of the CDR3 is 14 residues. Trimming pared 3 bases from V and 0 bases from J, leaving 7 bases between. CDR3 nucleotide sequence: TGTGCCAGCAGCCACGGACCCAGCACAGATACGCAGTATTTT. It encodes CASSHGPSTDTQYF.

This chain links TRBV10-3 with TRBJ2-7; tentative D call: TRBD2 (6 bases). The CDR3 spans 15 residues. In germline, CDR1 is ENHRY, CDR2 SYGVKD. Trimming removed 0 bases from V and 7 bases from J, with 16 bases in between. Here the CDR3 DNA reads TGTGCCATCAGTGAGTCGATCCCGGGAGTAGGAGAGCAGTACTTC. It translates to CAISESIPGVGEQYF.

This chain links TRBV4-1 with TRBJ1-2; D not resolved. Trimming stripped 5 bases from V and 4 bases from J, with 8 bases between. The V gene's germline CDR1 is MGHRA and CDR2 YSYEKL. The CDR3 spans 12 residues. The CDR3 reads CASSRVGYGYTF. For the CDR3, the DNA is TGCGCCAGCAGCAGGGTGGGCTATGGCTACACCTTC.

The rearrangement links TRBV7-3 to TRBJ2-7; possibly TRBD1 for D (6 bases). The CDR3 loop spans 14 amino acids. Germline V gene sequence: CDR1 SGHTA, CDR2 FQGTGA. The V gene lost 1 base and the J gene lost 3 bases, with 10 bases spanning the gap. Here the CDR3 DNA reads TGTGCCAGCAGCTTAAACAGGGACATCTACGAGCAGTACTTC. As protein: CASSLNRDIYEQYF.

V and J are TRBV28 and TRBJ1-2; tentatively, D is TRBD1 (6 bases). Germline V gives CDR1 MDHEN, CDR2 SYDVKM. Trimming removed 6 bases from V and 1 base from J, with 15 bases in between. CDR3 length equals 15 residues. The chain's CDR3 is CASSPRTVRNYGYTF. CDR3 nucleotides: TGTGCCAGCAGCCCAAGGACAGTTCGTAACTATGGCTACACCTTC.